These 14 T cell receptor beta chains were all obtained from the same sample, sequenced in a study of T cell responses to AZD1222 COVID-19 vaccine. Data came from immunoSEQ multiplex PCR; TCRdb stores just in-frame clones and leaves some out. Counted here are over 150,000 clones, about 85% occurring once; the ten biggest clones make up approximately 3.1%. The sequences come from peripheral blood, collected on day 0 of AZD1222 vaccination. These receptors were collected from an adult in good health.

This chain links TRBV14 with TRBJ1-1; D gene uncertain. V lost 2 bases, J lost 4 bases, and 11 bases lay in between. This CDR3 has 14 amino acids. Germline lookup yields CDR1 SGHDN and CDR2 FVKESK. The chain's CDR3 is CASSQQEVGTEAFF. The CDR3 DNA reads as TGTGCCAGCAGCCAACAGGAAGTGGGCACTGAAGCTTTCTTT.

Details on this clone: At one of its ends the junction is not consistent with the germline gene, which may arise from a read error. The rearrangement links TRBV7-9 to TRBJ1-4; D call uncertain. CDR1 is SEHNR, CDR2 FQNEAQ, per germline (reference sequence). This CDR3 has 13 residues. The CDR3: CASSLDTTEKLFF. CDR3 coding DNA: TGTGCCAGCAGCTTAGACACTACTGAAAAACTGTTTTTT. The variable domain in full, with the rest retrieved from reference TRBV7-9 and TRBJ1-4, is DTGVSQNPRHKITKRGQNVTFRCDPISEHNRLYWYRQTLGQGPEFLTYFQNEAQLEKSRLLSDRFSAERPKGSFSTLEIQRTEQGDSAMYLCASSLDTTEKLFFGSGTQLSVL.

This clone showed up just once. The V gene is TRBV6-5, the J gene TRBJ1-1; D gene ambiguous. Trimming cost V 0 bases and J 5 bases, with 10 bases left between them. The germline CDR1 and CDR2 sequences are MNHEY and SVGAGI. The CDR3 sequence is 14 residues long. The CDR3 loop is CASSYSGWRTEAFF. In nucleotides, the CDR3 is TGTGCCAGCAGTTACTCGGGGTGGAGGACTGAAGCTTTCTTT.

The chain has TRBV27 and TRBJ2-7, with D maybe TRBD1 (6 bases). Germline V CDR1 and CDR2: MNHEY, SMNVEV (reference sequence). This CDR3 comprises 14 residues. Trimming removed 6 bases from V and 0 bases from J, with 12 bases in between. CDR3 nucleotides: TGTGCCAGCAGCAGACAGGCGTTCTCCTACGAGCAGTACTTC. Its translation: CASSRQAFSYEQYF.

The rearrangement joins TRBV11-2 to TRBJ1-1, with D unclear. This CDR3 has 13 amino acids. The V and J ends lost 1 base and 5 bases respectively, with 8 bases between them. Germline loops: CDR1 SGHAT, CDR2 FQNNGV. CDR3 residues: CASSLGPLTEAFF. The CDR3 nucleotides are TGTGCCAGCAGCTTAGGCCCTCTAACTGAAGCTTTCTTT.

The chain uses TRBV6-5 and TRBJ1-2; 9 bases are shared with TRBD1. The ends lost 2 bases at V and 7 bases at J; junction bases unmatched: 5. The CDR3 length is 14 residues. CDR1 and CDR2 (germline): MNHEY, SVGAGI. CDR3 nucleotide sequence: TGTGCCAGCAGTTACCAAAACAGGGGGCCTGGCTACACCTTC. This codes for CASSYQNRGPGYTF.

The chain uses TRBV3-1 (or the pseudogene TRBV3-2) and TRBJ2-7; 12 nucleotides line up with TRBD1. CDR3 length: 14 amino acids. V was clipped by 4 bases and J by 5 bases; unmatched bases: 3. Per germline, CDR1 LGHDT and CDR2 YNNKEL (reference sequence). This CDR3 reads CASSRGQGAHEQYF. In DNA, the CDR3 is TGTGCCAGCAGCCGGGGACAGGGGGCCCACGAGCAGTACTTC.

The genes are TRBV6-5 and TRBJ2-1; 9 nucleotides align to TRBD2. The CDR3 contains 15 residues. Looked up from germline, CDR1 is MNHEY and CDR2 is SVGAGI. Trimming at V came to 7 bases and at J to 5 bases, leaving 9 bases not matched to a gene. The CDR3 nucleotides read TGTGCCAGCATGCGCGAGCGGGGGGCCCACAATGAGCAGTTCTTC. Its translation is CASMRERGAHNEQFF.

The table lists this clone with a few counts. The chain combines TRBV18 with TRBJ2-7, with a possible D match to TRBD2 (6 bases). The CDR3 extends over 13 amino acids. Germline V gives CDR1 KGHSH, CDR2 LQKENI. V lost 2 bases and J lost 7, with 12 bases in between. CDR3 coding DNA: TGTGCCAGCTCACCAGCGGGGATCGAAGAGCAGTACTTC. Translated: CASSPAGIEEQYF.

J is TRBJ2-7 and V is TRBV5-4, with D possibly being TRBD1 or TRBD2 (5 bases each). Trimming stripped 2 bases from V and 0 bases from J, with 9 bases between. The CDR3 is 14 residues long. CDR1 is SGHNT, CDR2 YYREEE, per germline (reference sequence). The chain's CDR3 is CASSFRDGSYEQYF. In nucleotides, the CDR3 is TGTGCCAGCAGCTTCAGGGACGGCTCCTACGAGCAGTACTTC.

This chain links TRBV4-2 with TRBJ2-7; 10 nucleotides align to TRBD2. V trimming: 3 bases; J trimming: 5 bases; junction bases outside the gene matches: 10. The CDR3 contains 16 residues. The germline gives CDR1 LGHNA, CDR2 YNFKEQ. Written as DNA, the CDR3 is TGTGCCAGCAGCCAGGACCCACTGGGGACTAGCGACGAGCAGTACTTC. This translates into CASSQDPLGTSDEQYF.

The chain employs TRBV5-5 and TRBJ2-2; TRBD1 matches 7 bases. CDR3 size: 15 residues. The germline CDR1 and CDR2 sequences are SGHKS and YYEKEE (reference sequence). V shed 4 bases, J shed 0 bases, and the junction held 3 bases outside the gene matches. The CDR3 reads CASSPTGTNTGELFF. In nucleotides, the CDR3 is TGTGCCAGCAGCCCGACAGGGACGAACACCGGGGAGCTGTTTTTT.

The CDR3 bases are TGTGCCACCATGGGACTAGCGTCGACCGGGGAGCTGTTTTTT. This translates into CATMGLASTGELFF. The chain joins TRBV24-1 to TRBJ2-2, with 10 bases lining up with TRBD2. The CDR3 sequence is 14 residues long. J lost 5 bases, V lost 8 bases, and 4 bases had no gene match. Germline CDR1 is KGHDR and CDR2 is SFDVKD.

This clone was seen only a few times. V and J are TRBV4-1 and TRBJ1-2; tentatively, D is TRBD1 (5 bases). CDR3 size: 14 residues. Germline-derived CDR1 and CDR2 are MGHRA and YSYEKL. Trimming left V 0 bases short and J 8 bases short, with 13 bases between. The CDR3 DNA is TGCGCCAGCAGCCAAGATCAGGGAGTAGAGGGCTACACCTTC. Its protein product is CASSQDQGVEGYTF.